What follows describes a single T cell receptor (beta chain). Its specificity is unknown. The data originate from a study of cytomegalovirus exposure and HLA in healthy donors. Primers included in the PCR were 60 Vbeta and 13 Jbeta primers. In the original processing: Roughly 9.9 million shared chains were among the about 80 million unique TCR beta chains that a later analysis counted. The repertoire was sequenced with immunoSEQ multiplex PCR; TCRdb's copy has only in-frame clones and lacks some. D and trimming were read from the DNA, whereas the V and J calls and clone size are those reported in that table. The sample is made up of 90,000 to 100,000 clones, and the top ten hold roughly 3.5% of it. Trimming removed 0 bases from V and 6 bases from J; junction bases left unmatched: 3. From germline, CDR1 is SGHRS and CDR2 YFSETQ. This CDR3 comprises 15 residues. Whole-study results and caveats: Investigators reported about 160 TCR beta chains as tied to cytomegalovirus. The authors assumed roughly uniform sequencing depth across donors for presence/absence analyses. Reports indicate that TCR beta sequences accurately predicted the HLA-A and HLA-B alleles of most subjects.

The receptor was isolated from a young woman in good health and CMV-seronegative. V and J are TRBV5-1 and TRBJ1-5, with 10 bases fitting TRBD1. Sequencing used PBMCs. The CDR3 region is CASSLGQGAGQPQHF. The CDR3, as DNA: TGCGCCAGCAGCTTGGGACAGGGGGCCGGTCAGCCCCAGCATTTT.